This TCR beta chain is from a study of blood T cell repertoires in COVID-19. Study-wide context: Sources were T cells, B-cell-depleted T cells, or PBMCs; the material itself was cDNA or gDNA.

The authors' processing: Amplification from reference gene primers served as the basis for estimated nucleated cell counts. Libraries were prepared by immunoSEQ multiplex PCR; TCRdb keeps only in-frame clonotypes and omits some of them. Clone size and the V and J calls come from that table; the DNA yielded D and trimming. The profile shows approximately 300,000 clones, approximately 91% of them singletons. Everyone who took part was 18 to 89 years old, and they came from 24 US areas. Categorization into cohorts depended on clinical history that participants reported. The CDR3 length is 16 residues. The receptor comes from a woman in her thirties who had been exposed to COVID-19. V is TRBV21-1 and J is TRBJ2-7; TRBD1 reflects the table's D call only, with no check against the DNA. TRBV21-1 is a pseudogene. Specimen: PBMCs or T cells enriched from blood (not recorded which). The CDR3, as DNA: TGTGCCACCCACGAGGAAGAACAGGGGCAATCTGCCGAGCAGTACTTC. Its translation is CATHEEEQGQSAEQYF.